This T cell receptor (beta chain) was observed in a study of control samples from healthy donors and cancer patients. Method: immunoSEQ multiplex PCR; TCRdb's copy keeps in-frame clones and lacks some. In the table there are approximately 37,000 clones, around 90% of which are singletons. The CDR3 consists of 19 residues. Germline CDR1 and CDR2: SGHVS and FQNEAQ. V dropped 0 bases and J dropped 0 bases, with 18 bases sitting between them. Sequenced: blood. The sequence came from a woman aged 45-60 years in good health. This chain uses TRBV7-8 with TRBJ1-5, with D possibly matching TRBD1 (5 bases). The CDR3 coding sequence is TGTGCCAGCAGCTTAGCTCAATGGGGGGTAAAGTATAGCAATCAGCCCCAGCATTTT. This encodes CASSLAQWGVKYSNQPQHF.